This is a list of T cell receptor beta chains from one sample in a study of cytomegalovirus exposure and HLA in healthy donors. Clones were read by immunoSEQ multiplex PCR, and TCRdb kept only the in-frame ones, dropping some. The data hold 150,000 to 200,000 clones, with approximately 80% observed a single time. The specimen was PBMCs. The receptors shown here come from a woman aged 18-29 years in good health and CMV-seropositive. CDR3s include the opening cysteine and the closing phenylalanine or tryptophan. A D gene is named only where the DNA matches it firmly. The size entry is marked missing in some rows and otherwise reads once, few, many or a size class.

abundance,d_gene,len,v_gene,j_gene,CDR3aa,CDR3nt
.,.,17,TRBV15,TRBJ2-4,CATSREIESGAKNIQYF,TGTGCCACCAGCAGAGAAATTGAGTCGGGAGCCAAAAACATTCAGTACTTC
.,.,14,TRBV2,TRBJ1-1,CASHWGHVNTEAFF,TGTGCCAGCCATTGGGGCCATGTGAACACTGAAGCTTTCTTT
.,.,14,TRBV5-1,TRBJ1-5,CASSLAWGDQPQHF,TGCGCCAGCAGCTTGGCGTGGGGGGATCAGCCCCAGCATTTT
.,.,12,TRBV6-5,TRBJ1-2,CASRRGHCGYTF,TGTGCCAGCAGGCGGGGCCACTGTGGCTACACCTTC
few,.,15,TRBV7-6,TRBJ2-3,CASSLVPTGTDTQYF,TGTGCCAGCAGCTTAGTTCCCACAGGGACAGATACGCAGTATTTT
.,TRBD1,17,TRBV28,TRBJ1-2,CASSLAGGGQGWYGYTF,TGTGCCAGCAGTTTGGCGGGTGGGGGACAGGGTTGGTATGGCTACACCTTC
.,.,13,TRBV6-6,TRBJ2-2,CASTLDMPGELFF,TGTGCCAGCACCCTGGACATGCCCGGGGAGCTGTTTTTT
.,TRBD1,16,TRBV4-2,TRBJ1-1,CASSQGQGDTNTEAFF,TGTGCCAGCAGCCAAGGACAGGGGGATACGAACACTGAAGCTTTCTTT
once,.,15,TRBV5-1,TRBJ2-7,CASSLDEGGLYEQYF,TGCGCCAGCAGCTTGGACGAGGGAGGTCTCTACGAGCAGTACTTC
.,TRBD1,14,TRBV7-6,TRBJ1-2,CASSRGTGMFGYTF,TGTGCCAGCAGCCGAGGGACAGGGATGTTCGGCTACACCTTC
.,TRBD1,14,TRBV30,TRBJ2-3,CAWSAIDRGLGQYF,TGTGCCTGGAGTGCAATCGACAGGGGTCTGGGGCAGTATTTT
.,.,13,TRBV11-2,TRBJ1-2,CASSSSGYSGYTF,TGTGCCAGCAGCTCTTCAGGGTATTCGGGCTACACCTTC
.,.,14,TRBV29-1,TRBJ1-2,CSVEGSRGDYGYTF,TGCAGCGTTGAAGGTAGCAGGGGAGACTATGGCTACACCTTC
.,TRBD1,17,TRBV7-9,TRBJ2-7,CASSFVQGLAPIHEQYF,TGTGCCAGCAGCTTCGTACAGGGGCTCGCCCCGATCCACGAGCAGTACTTC
.,TRBD2,14,TRBV7-7,TRBJ2-1,CASSLTSGYNEQFF,TGTGCCAGCAGCTTAACTAGCGGGTACAATGAGCAGTTCTTC
.,.,14,TRBV28,TRBJ2-5,CASSPPGVGETQYF,TGTGCCAGCAGCCCCCCGGGGGTTGGGGAGACCCAGTACTTC
.,TRBD1,17,TRBV2,TRBJ2-2,CASSGTTARQGSGELFF,TGTGCCAGCAGCGGAACAACGGCCAGACAGGGGTCCGGGGAGCTGTTTTTT
.,.,12,TRBV10-1,TRBJ1-1,CASSDQDTEAFF,TGCGCCAGCAGTGACCAGGACACTGAAGCTTTCTTT
.,.,13,TRBV10-3,TRBJ2-5,CATGTLGQETQYF,TGTGCCACCGGGACTTTGGGCCAAGAGACCCAGTACTTC
few,TRBD1,15,TRBV11-3,TRBJ2-1,CASSVGGQGYNEQFF,TGTGCCAGCAGCGTAGGCGGACAGGGCTACAATGAGCAGTTCTTC
.,TRBD2,13,TRBV7-6,TRBJ2-1,CASSLTSGAGQFF,TGTGCCAGCAGCCTCACTAGCGGGGCGGGGCAGTTCTTC
.,.,11,TRBV11-2,TRBJ1-1,CAWPRRSEAFF,TGTGCATGGCCTAGGAGAAGTGAAGCTTTCTTT
.,.,13,TRBV6-5,TRBJ2-1,CASRQSSYNEQFF,TGTGCCAGCCGACAGAGCTCCTACAATGAGCAGTTCTTC
.,.,13,TRBV11-3,TRBJ2-3,CASSLESFDTQYF,TGTGCCAGCAGCTTAGAATCCTTCGATACGCAGTATTTT
.,TRBD1,14,TRBV19,TRBJ1-1,CASSFPGQSTEAFF,TGTGCCAGTAGTTTTCCGGGACAGTCGACTGAAGCTTTCTTT
.,TRBD1,15,TRBV7-2,TRBJ1-5,CASSLVAGQDQPQHF,TGTGCCAGCAGCTTAGTGGCCGGACAGGATCAGCCCCAGCATTTT
.,.,13,TRBV9,TRBJ1-4,CASGGEVNEKLFF,TGTGCCAGCGGAGGGGAGGTTAATGAAAAACTGTTTTTT
.,.,12,TRBV27,TRBJ2-7,CASTPLVNEQYF,TGTGCCAGCACCCCCCTAGTGAACGAGCAGTACTTC
few,TRBD1,15,TRBV6-5,TRBJ2-1,CASRLTGDPYNEQFF,TGTGCCAGCAGATTGACAGGGGATCCCTACAATGAGCAGTTCTTC
once,TRBD2,15,TRBV6-4,TRBJ2-1,CASSDGGGGVNEQFF,TGTGCCAGCAGTGACGGAGGCGGGGGGGTAAATGAGCAGTTCTTC
.,TRBD1,13,TRBV10-3,TRBJ1-2,CAISTGANYGYTF,TGTGCCATCAGTACAGGGGCGAACTATGGCTACACCTTC
few,TRBD1,16,TRBV11-3,TRBJ2-1,CASSPRDRGIYNEQFF,TGTGCCAGCAGCCCCCGGGACAGGGGGATTTACAATGAGCAGTTCTTC
once,.,13,TRBV5-8,TRBJ1-2,CASTSPGRGGYTF,TGTGCCAGCACCAGTCCCGGGCGGGGTGGCTACACCTTC
.,TRBD1,15,TRBV5-4,TRBJ2-7,CASSSDPGQGNEQYF,TGTGCCAGCAGCTCGGACCCGGGACAGGGAAACGAGCAGTACTTC
.,TRBD1,16,TRBV27,TRBJ2-2,CASSLSQGARAGELFF,TGTGCCAGCAGTTTATCTCAGGGGGCGCGCGCCGGGGAGCTGTTTTTT
.,.,14,TRBV5-6,TRBJ1-1,CASSLTTDYLEAFF,TGTGCCAGCAGCTTGACGACAGATTACCTTGAAGCTTTCTTT
.,TRBD1,13,TRBV6-4,TRBJ2-3,CASSDSYTGEQYF,TGTGCCAGCAGTGACTCCTATACAGGGGAACAGTATTTT
once,.,20,TRBV4-3,TRBJ2-6,CASSQDEALAGGSGANVLTF,TGCGCCAGCAGCCAAGATGAAGCGCTGGCTGGTGGCTCAGGGGCCAACGTCCTGACTTTC
.,TRBD2,15,TRBV7-3,TRBJ2-3,CASSPLAGAGGTQYF,TGTGCCAGCAGCCCCTTAGCGGGGGCCGGGGGTACGCAGTATTTT
.,.,13,TRBV7-9,TRBJ2-1,CASSLASSNEQFF,TGTGCCAGCAGCTTAGCCTCTAGCAATGAACAGTTCTTC
.,.,13,TRBV30,TRBJ1-6,CAWSVRSGSPLHF,TGTGCCTGGAGTGTACGGTCTGGTTCACCCCTCCACTTT
.,.,14,TRBV7-2,TRBJ1-2,CASSLRPENYGYTF,TGTGCCAGCAGCTTACGCCCAGAAAACTATGGCTACACCTTC
.,.,15,TRBV5-1,TRBJ1-1,CASSLVTGSNTEAFF,TGCGCCAGCAGCTTGGTCACAGGATCAAACACTGAAGCTTTCTTT
.,.,12,TRBV6-5,TRBJ1-2,CASSLQGHGYTF,TGTGCCAGCAGTCTGCAGGGCCATGGCTACACCTTC
.,.,16,TRBV7-8,TRBJ1-6,CASSLSGQNYNSPLHF,TGTGCCAGCAGCTTATCAGGACAGAACTATAATTCACCCCTCCACTTT
.,TRBD2,17,TRBV9,TRBJ2-1,CASSGGTSGGSDDEQFF,TGTGCCAGCAGCGGCGGGACTAGCGGGGGTTCGGATGATGAGCAGTTCTTC